This T cell receptor beta chain was identified in a study of T-cell memory formation after mild COVID-19. Overall study context: TCR clustering was largely donor specific. Regarding the study as a whole: Shrinking CD4+ clones were chiefly CM and EM; CD8+ ones were chiefly EMRA. CD4/CD8 balance held among clones contracting day 15 to 85, and later expanders leaned CD4+. That cross-reactive memory joined was suggested by some responding clones appearing in pre-infection memory.

At least ten counts were recorded for this clonotype. Its antigen is not identified. The CDR3 spans 14 residues. The V segment lost 3 bases and the J segment 5 bases; nucleotides outside the gene matches: 2. Germline lookup yields CDR1 SGHRS and CDR2 YFSETQ. A single record per CDR3 protein comes from TCRdb applying MiXCR to the 5' RACE reads. Of 250,000 to 350,000 distinct CDR3 sequences listed, about a sixth were seen once; the top ten hold roughly 25%. The sample was PBMCs or a T cell subset sorted from them (not recorded which). This chain joins TRBV5-1 and TRBJ1-6; 7 bases fit TRBD1. The sequence derives from a man aged 18 to 30 who had mild COVID-19 (a few samples of this study predate the infection). Cell type and time point are not known. The CDR3 is CASSSGQNNSPLHF. For the CDR3, the DNA is TGCGCCAGCAGCTCGGGACAGAATAATTCACCCCTCCACTTT.